A selection of T cell receptor beta chains follows, all from one sample in a study of blood T cell repertoires in COVID-19. Data came from immunoSEQ multiplex PCR; TCRdb stores just in-frame clones and leaves some out. Among about 150,000 clones listed, around 90% were seen once. The specimen was peripheral blood. The receptors stem from a man aged 18-30 years with COVID-19, enrolled during active disease. Each CDR3 is given with its conserved first and last residue. The D gene is left open where the match is weak. Expanded clones get a size class; other rows say once, few or many, or leave the size out.

j_call | v_call | clone_size | d_call | cdr3_aa | cdr3_nt
TRBJ2-7 | TRBV29-1 | - | TRBD1 | CSVGPRQGAYEQYF | TGCAGCGTTGGCCCTAGACAGGGTGCTTACGAGCAGTACTTC
TRBJ2-7 | TRBV5-8 | - | - | CAAPGQQGLYEQYF | TGTGCCGCCCCAGGACAACAGGGTCTATACGAGCAGTACTTC
TRBJ1-3 | TRBV11-1 | - | - | CASSMTRNPSGNTIYF | TGTGCCAGCAGCATGACACGGAACCCCTCTGGAAACACCATATATTTT
TRBJ1-1 | TRBV19 | - | - | CASTPWDSGLTEAFF | TGTGCCAGTACCCCTTGGGACTCGGGGTTAACTGAAGCTTTCTTT
TRBJ2-2 | TRBV18 | - | TRBD2 | CASSPFMTSGTNTGELFF | TGTGCCAGCTCACCTTTTATGACTAGCGGGACGAACACCGGGGAGCTGTTTTTT
TRBJ1-5 | TRBV19 | - | TRBD1 | CASSIGTVYSNQPQHF | TGTGCCAGTAGTATCGGGACAGTTTATAGCAATCAGCCCCAGCATTTT
TRBJ2-1 | TRBV6-2/TRBV6-3 | - | - | CASSWEPGFVSEDEQFF | TGTGCCAGCAGTTGGGAACCAGGGTTTGTAAGTGAGGATGAGCAGTTCTTC
TRBJ1-5 | TRBV29-1 | - | - | CSVREGSQPQHF | TGCAGCGTCCGGGAAGGAAGTCAGCCCCAGCATTTT
TRBJ2-7 | TRBV7-9 | - | TRBD2 | CASSSPAGPYEQYF | TGTGCCAGCAGCTCCCCAGCGGGGCCATACGAGCAGTACTTC
TRBJ1-3 | TRBV5-1 | - | - | CASTIGSGNTIYF | TGCGCCAGCACAATCGGCTCTGGAAACACCATATATTTT
TRBJ1-4 | TRBV3-1/TRBV3-2 | - | - | CASSQAATAGWLFF | TGTGCCAGCAGCCAAGCGGCAACGGCAGGGTGGTTGTTTTTT
TRBJ1-2 | TRBV6-2/TRBV6-3 | - | - | CASSSLREINYGYTF | TGTGCCAGCAGTTCCCTAAGAGAGATTAACTATGGCTACACCTTC
TRBJ2-2 | TRBV19 | - | - | CASSINGAAATNTGELFF | TGTGCCAGTAGTATAAATGGAGCGGCAGCAACTAACACCGGGGAGCTGTTTTTT
TRBJ1-1 | TRBV19 | - | TRBD1 | CASSLPRTGGYTEAFF | TGTGCCAGTAGTCTACCCCGGACAGGGGGATACACTGAAGCTTTCTTT
TRBJ2-7 | TRBV7-9 | - | - | CASSMSARAPTYEQYF | TGTGCCAGCAGCATGTCGGCCAGGGCCCCTACCTACGAGCAGTACTTC
TRBJ2-1 | TRBV9 | - | TRBD1 | CASSATGDKTYNEQFF | TGTGCCAGCAGCGCGACAGGGGATAAAACTTACAATGAGCAGTTCTTC
TRBJ1-3 | TRBV6-6 | - | - | CASSYVMRSGNTIYF | TGTGCCAGCAGTTACGTCATGCGCTCTGGAAACACCATATATTTT
TRBJ1-6 | TRBV9 | once | - | CASSVASDYNSPLHF | TGTGCCAGCAGCGTAGCCAGCGATTATAATTCACCCCTCCACTTT
TRBJ1-5 | TRBV24-1 | - | - | CATSGRTANQPQHF | TGTGCCACCAGTGGACGGACAGCTAATCAGCCCCAGCATTTT
TRBJ2-1 | TRBV27 | - | - | CASSLAGVGNEQFF | TGTGCCAGCAGTTTGGCAGGGGTTGGAAATGAGCAGTTCTTC
TRBJ2-7 | TRBV5-8 | - | - | CASSHWGLLYEQYF | TGTGCCAGCAGCCATTGGGGACTGCTATACGAGCAGTACTTC
TRBJ2-3 | TRBV5-4 | - | TRBD2 | CASSGTGTSPDTQYF | TGTGCCAGCAGCGGCACCGGGACTAGTCCAGATACGCAGTATTTT
TRBJ1-5 | TRBV24-1 | - | TRBD1 | CATTRDRYSNQPQHF | TGTGCCACTACCCGGGACAGGTATAGCAATCAGCCCCAGCATTTT
TRBJ2-2 | TRBV3-1/TRBV3-2 | - | TRBD2 | CASSHSGRFYTGELFF | TGTGCCAGCAGCCATAGCGGGAGGTTCTACACCGGGGAGCTGTTTTTT
TRBJ2-7 | TRBV28 | - | TRBD2 | CASSNGLAVYEQYF | TGTGCCAGCAGTAACGGACTAGCGGTATACGAGCAGTACTTC
TRBJ2-1 | TRBV5-6 | - | TRBD1 | CASSLSGTGGAINEQFF | TGTGCCAGCAGCTTGTCCGGGACAGGGGGCGCGATTAATGAGCAGTTCTTC
TRBJ2-1 | TRBV6-2/TRBV6-3 | - | - | CASSYTGSTYNEQFF | TGTGCCAGCAGTTACACAGGGAGTACCTACAATGAGCAGTTCTTC
TRBJ1-2 | TRBV18 | - | - | CASSPPQGRGYTF | TGTGCCAGCTCACCACCACAGGGCCGTGGCTACACCTTC
TRBJ2-6 | TRBV18 | - | - | CASSPMGGEAGANVLTF | TGTGCCAGCTCACCGATGGGGGGAGAGGCTGGGGCCAACGTCCTGACTTTC
TRBJ1-1 | TRBV3-1/TRBV3-2 | - | TRBD1 | CASSPRGSTEAFF | TGTGCCAGCAGCCCCAGGGGGAGCACTGAAGCTTTCTTT
TRBJ2-6 | TRBV19 | - | TRBD1 | CASSTKGQGGSGANVLTF | TGTGCCAGTAGTACCAAGGGACAGGGGGGCTCTGGGGCCAACGTCCTGACTTTC
TRBJ2-7 | TRBV29-1 | - | TRBD2 | CSAGTSGPYEQYF | TGCAGCGCTGGGACTAGCGGGCCCTACGAGCAGTACTTC
TRBJ1-1 | TRBV2 | - | TRBD1 | CASSEDGTGRSTEAFF | TGTGCCAGCAGTGAAGATGGGACAGGGAGGAGCACTGAAGCTTTCTTT
TRBJ2-1 | TRBV27 | - | TRBD2 | CASSLEGTGLAKDNEQFF | TGTGCCAGCAGTTTAGAGGGGACGGGACTAGCGAAAGACAATGAGCAGTTCTTC